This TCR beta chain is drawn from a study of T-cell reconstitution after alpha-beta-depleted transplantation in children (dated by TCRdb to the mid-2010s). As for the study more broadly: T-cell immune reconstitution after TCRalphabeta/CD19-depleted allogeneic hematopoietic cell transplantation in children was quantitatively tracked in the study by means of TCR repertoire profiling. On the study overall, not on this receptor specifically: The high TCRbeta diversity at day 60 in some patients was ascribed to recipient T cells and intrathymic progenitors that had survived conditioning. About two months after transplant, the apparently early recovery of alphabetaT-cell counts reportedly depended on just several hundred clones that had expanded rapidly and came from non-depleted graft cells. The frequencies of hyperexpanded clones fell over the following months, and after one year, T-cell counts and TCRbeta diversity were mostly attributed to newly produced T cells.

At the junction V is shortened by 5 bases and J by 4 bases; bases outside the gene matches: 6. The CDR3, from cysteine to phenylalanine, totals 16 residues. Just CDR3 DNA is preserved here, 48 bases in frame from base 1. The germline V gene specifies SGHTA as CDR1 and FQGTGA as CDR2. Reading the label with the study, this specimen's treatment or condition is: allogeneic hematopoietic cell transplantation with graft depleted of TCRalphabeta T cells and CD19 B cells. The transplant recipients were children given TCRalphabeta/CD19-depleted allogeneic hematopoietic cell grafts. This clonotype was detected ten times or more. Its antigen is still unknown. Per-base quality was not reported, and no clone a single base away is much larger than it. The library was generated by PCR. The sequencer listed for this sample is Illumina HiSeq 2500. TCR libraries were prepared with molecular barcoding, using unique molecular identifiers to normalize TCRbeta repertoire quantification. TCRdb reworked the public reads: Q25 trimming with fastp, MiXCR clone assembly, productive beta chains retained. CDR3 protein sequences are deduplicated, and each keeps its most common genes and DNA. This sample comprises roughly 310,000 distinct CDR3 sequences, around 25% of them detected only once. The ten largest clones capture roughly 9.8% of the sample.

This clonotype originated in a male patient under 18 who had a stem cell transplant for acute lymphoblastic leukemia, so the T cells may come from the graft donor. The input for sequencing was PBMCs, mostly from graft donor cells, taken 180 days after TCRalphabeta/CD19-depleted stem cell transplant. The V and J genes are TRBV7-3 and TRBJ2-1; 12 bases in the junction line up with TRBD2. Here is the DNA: TGTGCCAGCAGCCCGTATCTAGCGGGAGGGTACAATGAGCAGTTCTTC. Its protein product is CASSPYLAGGYNEQFF.